Each of the 20 T cell receptor beta chains below was sequenced from the same sample in a study of T-cell reconstitution after alpha-beta-depleted transplantation in children. It was with unique molecular identifiers that the TCRbeta library was prepared. One entry per CDR3 protein results from TCRdb running MiXCR on the PCR reads. The table lists under 300,000 distinct CDR3 sequences, about 8.8% of them singletons. Here the sequenced sample was PBMCs from the stem cell graft donor, taken from the stem cell graft. Receptor source: a human donor who donated a stem cell graft to a child with SCID.

This clonotype was found many times. The chain links TRBV20-1 to TRBJ2-1; 12 bases align to TRBD2. The V segment lost 3 bases and the J segment 7 bases; nucleotides outside the gene matches: 7. This CDR3 is 15 amino acids long. Germline V gives CDR1 DFQATT, CDR2 SNEGSKA (reference sequence). CDR3 bases: TGCAGTGCTAGGAAGTGGCTAGCGGGGGGGAATGAGCAGTTCTTC. Its protein product is CSARKWLAGGNEQFF.

This clonotype was counted ten times or more. The genes are TRBV5-1 and TRBJ1-1; D uncertain. The V end lost 2 bases, the J end lost 6 bases, and 11 bases lay between the germline ends. CDR1 and CDR2 from the germline V gene are SGHRS and YFSETQ. The CDR3 has 13 residues. CDR3: CASSLFPTPEAFF. CDR3 nucleotide sequence: TGCGCCAGCAGCTTATTTCCAACCCCTGAAGCTTTCTTT.

In this sample, this clonotype turned up many times. The V call is TRBV3-1, the J call TRBJ2-7; TRBD1 aligns across 11 bases. J lost 5 bases, V lost 2 bases, and 5 bases had no gene match. Germline CDR1 LGHDT, CDR2 YNNKEL (reference sequence). This CDR3 has 15 amino acids. CDR3 sequence reads: CASSQRTGGIHEQYF. The CDR3 DNA reads as TGTGCCAGCAGCCAAAGGACAGGGGGCATCCACGAGCAGTACTTC.

This clonotype appeared a few times. The chain joins TRBV7-8 to TRBJ2-2; 10 nucleotides align to TRBD1. CDR1 is SGHVS and CDR2 is FQNEAQ in the germline V gene. The V segment lost 4 bases and the J segment 5 bases; nucleotides outside the gene matches: 10. The CDR3 runs 17 residues. The chain's CDR3 is CASSSGPGQGFTGELFF. The CDR3 nucleotides are TGTGCCAGCAGCTCCGGGCCGGGACAGGGGTTTACCGGGGAGCTGTTTTTT. The full variable domain, completed using reference TRBV7-8 and TRBJ2-2, is GAGVSQSPRYKVAKRGQDVALRCDPISGHVSLFWYQQALGQGPEFLTYFQNEAQLDKSGLPSDRFFAERPEGSVSTLKIQRTQQEDSAVYLCASSSGPGQGFTGELFFGEGSRLTVL.

This clonotype was seen many times. The chain has TRBV5-1 and TRBJ2-1; D is unclear. Germline CDR1 SGHRS, CDR2 YFSETQ. Between the trimmed V and J ends, which lost 2 bases and 3 bases, there was a span of 9 bases. This CDR3 has 14 amino acids. CDR3 amino acids: CASSFGGRYNEQFF. CDR3 bases: TGCGCCAGCAGCTTTGGTGGCCGCTACAATGAGCAGTTCTTC.

This clonotype appeared many times. This chain links TRBV20-1 with TRBJ1-6; D not certain. CDR1 is DFQATT, CDR2 SNEGSKA, per germline (reference sequence). Trimming cost V 6 bases and J 7 bases, with 22 bases left between them. The CDR3 has 16 residues. As DNA, the CDR3 is TGCAGTGCCACCGGTGGAATTTGGGCGGTGAATTCACCCCTCCACTTT. Translating gives CSATGGIWAVNSPLHF.

On this clonotype: Just one base apart from a much larger clone, this may be a read error. CDR3 residues: CASSEFGVSNYGYTF. In nucleotides, the CDR3 is TGTGCCAGCAGTGAATTTGGGGTGTCGAACTATGGCTACACCTTC. V gene TRBV25-1 combines with J gene TRBJ1-2, with D hard to call. The CDR3 contains 15 residues. The germline V and J ends were trimmed by 1 base and 2 bases, with 11 bases remaining between them. Germline values: CDR1 MGHDK, CDR2 SYGVNS.

This clonotype came up many times. This chain joins TRBV5-1 and TRBJ2-1; TRBD2 agrees at 9 bases. V lost 1 base, J lost 0 bases, and 8 bases stayed unmatched. CDR3 length equals 18 residues. Germline CDR1 reads SGHRS; CDR2 reads YFSETQ. Here the CDR3 reads CASSLFGLARSSYNEQFF. Here the CDR3 DNA reads TGCGCCAGCAGCTTGTTCGGACTAGCGCGGAGCTCCTACAATGAGCAGTTCTTC.

This chain links TRBV7-9 with TRBJ1-1, with 7 bases fitting TRBD1. With 5 bases clipped from V and 3 bases from J, the junction kept 9 bases outside the gene matches. CDR3 length: 15 amino acids. Germline V gene sequence: CDR1 SEHNR, CDR2 FQNEAQ (reference sequence). The CDR3: CASSPRGQTYTEAFF. The CDR3, as DNA: TGTGCCAGCAGCCCAAGGGGACAGACGTACACTGAAGCTTTCTTT.

This clonotype was picked up many times. The chain employs TRBV7-9 and TRBJ2-5; no definite D call. The germline CDR1 and CDR2 sequences are SEHNR and FQNEAQ (reference sequence). This CDR3 spans 15 amino acids. The germline V and J ends were trimmed by 1 base and 3 bases, with 12 bases remaining between them. The CDR3 nucleotides read TGTGCCAGCAGCTTAGGGATGGCTAAGGAAGAGACCCAGTACTTC. Encoded protein: CASSLGMAKEETQYF. The full variable domain, completed using reference TRBV7-9 and TRBJ2-5, is DTGVSQNPRHKITKRGQNVTFRCDPISEHNRLYWYRQTLGQGPEFLTYFQNEAQLEKSRLLSDRFSAERPKGSFSTLEIQRTEQGDSAMYLCASSLGMAKEETQYFGPGTRLLVL.

The rearrangement links TRBV7-7 to TRBJ2-3; no reliable D call. The germline gives CDR1 SSHAT, CDR2 FNYEAQ (reference sequence). The V gene lost 0 bases and the J gene lost 5 bases, with 15 bases spanning the gap. The length of the CDR3 is 16 residues. The CDR3 region is CASSLAAAGVGDTQYF. The DNA of the CDR3 is TGTGCCAGCAGCTTAGCCGCGGCAGGTGTAGGAGATACGCAGTATTTT.

This clonotype was observed a few times. The chain joins TRBV20-1 to TRBJ2-5; D remains unclear. CDR1 and CDR2 (germline): DFQATT, SNEGSKA (reference sequence). The CDR3 runs 11 residues. Trimming pared 5 bases from V and 5 bases from J, leaving 9 bases between. The CDR3 here is CSALIRETQYF. The DNA of the CDR3 is TGCAGTGCTCTGATACGCGAGACCCAGTACTTC.

The table lists this clonotype with many counts. This chain joins TRBV5-1 and TRBJ2-1; TRBD2 is a possible D gene (6 bases). Deletions cut 4 bases from V and 3 bases from J, with 14 bases between. This CDR3 spans 15 amino acids. The V gene's germline CDR1 is SGHRS and CDR2 YFSETQ. CDR3 DNA sequence: TGCGCCAGCAGCCCTGCCTCCGGGGGCTACAATGAGCAGTTCTTC. Translation: CASSPASGGYNEQFF.

There are many counts of this clonotype. The V gene is TRBV5-1, the J gene TRBJ2-1, with D possibly being TRBD1 (6 bases). The germline CDR1 and CDR2 sequences are SGHRS and YFSETQ. V dropped 4 bases and J dropped 2 bases, with 10 bases sitting between them. This CDR3 has 14 amino acids. The CDR3 region is CASSRTATYNEQFF. CDR3 nucleotides: TGCGCCAGCAGCCGGACAGCAACCTACAATGAGCAGTTCTTC.

This clonotype came up many times. The chain combines TRBV5-5 with TRBJ1-6; D is possibly TRBD1 (6 bases). The V and J ends lost 0 bases and 7 bases respectively, with 8 bases between them. Germline V gene data show CDR1 as SGHKS and CDR2 as YYEKEE (reference sequence). The CDR3 has 14 residues. In nucleotides, the CDR3 is TGTGCCAGCAGCTTGGCCACAGGGAATTCACCCCTCCACTTT. Amino acids: CASSLATGNSPLHF.

This clonotype has ten or more counts. The rearrangement uses TRBV20-1 and TRBJ2-7; 9 nucleotides agree with TRBD1. This CDR3 is built from 15 residues. V trimming: 4 bases; J trimming: 7 bases; junction bases outside the gene matches: 14. Germline V gives CDR1 DFQATT, CDR2 SNEGSKA (reference sequence). The CDR3 reads CSANAETGGTGEQYF. The CDR3 coding sequence is TGCAGTGCTAACGCTGAGACAGGGGGGACTGGGGAGCAGTACTTC.

In its sample, this clonotype was seen many times. This chain uses TRBV7-2 with TRBJ1-1; no firm D call. The CDR3 extends over 15 amino acids. V was clipped by 1 base and J by 0 bases, with 9 bases between them. Germline V gene data show CDR1 as SGHTA and CDR2 as FQGNSA. CDR3: CASSLVPSLNTEAFF. DNA of the CDR3: TGTGCCAGCAGCTTAGTTCCCAGCCTGAACACTGAAGCTTTCTTT.

This clonotype occurred many times. V usage is TRBV12-3 or TRBV12-4 and J usage is TRBJ2-3; 7 positions agree with TRBD1. This CDR3 has 15 residues. V shed 7 bases, J shed 6 bases, and the junction held 13 bases outside the gene matches. The CDR3 reads CASTQGQLGTDTQYF. The CDR3 nucleotides read TGTGCCAGCACCCAGGGACAGCTGGGGACGGATACGCAGTATTTT.

On this clonotype itself: Being one base from a much bigger clone, this may be a read error. This chain links TRBV5-1 with TRBJ2-7; TRBD1 agrees at 9 bases. V was clipped by 3 bases and J by 11 bases; unmatched bases: 12. CDR3 length equals 14 residues. Germline lookup yields CDR1 SGHRS and CDR2 YFSETQ. The CDR3 region is CASSSDPDRGQEYF. The CDR3 DNA follows: TGCGCCAGCAGCTCCGATCCGGACAGGGGACAGGAGTACTTC.

There are many counts of this clonotype. The V call is TRBV10-2, the J call TRBJ1-2; 12 nucleotides agree with TRBD1. CDR3 length equals 13 residues. Per the germline V gene, CDR1 is WSHSY and CDR2 is SAAADI. Losses at the gene ends were 6 bases for V and 7 bases for J; bases not matched to a gene: 3. In nucleotides, the CDR3 is TGCGCCAGCAGCGGGACAGGGGGCCGTGGCTACACCTTC. It yields the protein CASSGTGGRGYTF.